A selection of T cell receptor beta chains follows, all from one sample in a study of T cell responses to AZD1222 COVID-19 vaccine. Assay used: immunoSEQ multiplex PCR; TCRdb lists only in-frame clones, some missing. The top ten hold 4.5% of the sample, which has about 85,000 clones, 85% seen once. This specimen consisted of peripheral blood, obtained 28 days after the second AZD1222 dose. The receptors here all came from an adult who received the AZD1222 COVID-19 vaccine. Each CDR3 is given with its conserved first and last residue. Fields, in order: V gene, D gene, clone size, J gene, CDR3 protein, CDR3 DNA. A D gene is named only where the DNA matches it firmly. Some rows have no size entry. The others give once, few or many, or a class for an expanded clone.

TRBV6-5	TRBD1	once	TRBJ1-6	CASSPQGANNSPLHF	TGTGCCAGCAGCCCGCAGGGGGCCAATAATTCACCCCTCCACTTT
TRBV24-1	-	-	TRBJ2-7	CATPGHQGYEQYF	TGTGCCACCCCAGGACACCAGGGCTACGAGCAGTACTTC
TRBV18	-	-	TRBJ2-2	CASSPTGYTGELFF	TGTGCCAGCTCACCAACGGGATACACCGGGGAGCTGTTTTTT
TRBV18	-	-	TRBJ2-7	CASSPLTRSEQYF	TGTGCCAGCTCACCGCTGACCCGCTCCGAGCAGTACTTC
TRBV5-4	-	-	TRBJ2-2	CASSLYRNTGELFF	TGTGCCAGCAGCTTGTATCGCAACACCGGGGAGCTGTTTTTT
TRBV5-4	TRBD1	-	TRBJ2-7	CASSHGGQSNEQYF	TGTGCCAGCAGCCATGGGGGACAGTCGAACGAGCAGTACTTC
TRBV19	TRBD2	few	TRBJ2-3	CASSMGLVSDTQYF	TGTGCCAGTAGTATGGGACTAGTGTCGGATACGCAGTATTTT
TRBV27	-	-	TRBJ2-7	CASSKGRLWGNEQYF	TGTGCCAGCTCTAAGGGAAGGTTGTGGGGGAACGAGCAGTACTTC
TRBV5-1	-	-	TRBJ2-7	CASSLARDPWYEQYF	TGCGCCAGCAGCTTGGCCCGGGACCCGTGGTACGAGCAGTACTTC
TRBV27	-	-	TRBJ2-7	CASRTRDSYEQYF	TGTGCCAGCAGGACACGGGATAGCTACGAGCAGTACTTC
TRBV19	TRBD1	-	TRBJ1-4	CASSGTGGNEKLFF	TGTGCCAGTTCCGGGACAGGGGGGAATGAAAAACTGTTTTTT
TRBV28	-	-	TRBJ1-2	CASSPATLDYGYTF	TGTGCCAGCAGTCCGGCGACTCTTGACTATGGCTACACCTTC
TRBV6-2/TRBV6-3	-	few	TRBJ2-1	CASGQTERVYNEQFF	TGTGCCAGCGGCCAGACGGAAAGGGTCTACAATGAGCAGTTCTTC
TRBV18	-	-	TRBJ2-3	CASSPRFTDTQYF	TGTGCCAGCTCACCTAGATTCACAGATACGCAGTATTTT
TRBV9	TRBD1	-	TRBJ2-3	CASSVRDRGHPDTQYF	TGTGCCAGCAGCGTCAGGGACAGGGGGCATCCAGATACGCAGTATTTT
TRBV4-1	-	-	TRBJ2-2	CASSRSGQSTGELFF	TGCGCCAGCAGCCGAAGCGGGCAGTCCACCGGGGAGCTGTTTTTT
TRBV5-4	TRBD1	-	TRBJ1-2	CASSLAEGQRGHGYTF	TGTGCCAGCAGCTTGGCCGAGGGACAGCGGGGACATGGCTACACCTTC
TRBV2	-	few	TRBJ1-4	CASTGGGAGEKLFF	TGTGCCAGCACCGGCGGGGGGGCTGGCGAAAAACTGTTTTTT
TRBV21-1	-	-	TRBJ1-2	CATWGKGWYGYTF	TGTGCCACCTGGGGTAAGGGTTGGTATGGCTACACCTTC
TRBV7-2	TRBD1	-	TRBJ2-3	CASSPQGADTQYF	TGTGCCAGCAGCCCGCAGGGGGCAGATACGCAGTATTTT
TRBV7-2	-	-	TRBJ2-7	CASSRNKNSEQYF	TGTGCCAGCAGCAGAAACAAGAATTCGGAGCAGTACTTC
TRBV10-3	TRBD2	-	TRBJ2-5	CAISEPGLASGTQYF	TGTGCCATCAGTGAACCCGGACTAGCGTCAGGGACCCAGTACTTC
TRBV7-2	TRBD1	-	TRBJ2-7	CASSNRGQVGEQYF	TGTGCCAGCAGCAACAGGGGGCAGGTCGGAGAGCAGTACTTC
TRBV7-3	TRBD2	-	TRBJ2-5	CASSLESPASGRAETQYF	TGTGCCAGCAGCTTAGAGTCCCCGGCTAGCGGGAGAGCAGAGACCCAGTACTTC
TRBV6-1	-	-	TRBJ2-1	CASSEALGGTYNEQFF	TGTGCCAGCAGTGAAGCCTTGGGGGGAACCTACAATGAGCAGTTCTTC
TRBV2	-	-	TRBJ1-2	CASNRQAYGYTF	TGTGCCAGCAATAGGCAGGCCTATGGCTACACCTTC
TRBV30	-	-	TRBJ1-1	CAWSQQNTEAFF	TGTGCCTGGAGTCAACAGAACACTGAAGCTTTCTTT
TRBV18	-	-	TRBJ1-1	CASSLTDRQLEAFF	TGTGCCAGCTCCCTAACCGACAGACAACTTGAAGCTTTCTTT
TRBV7-8	-	medium-sized	TRBJ1-5	CASSRGQTQPQHF	TGTGCCAGCAGCCGCGGACAGACTCAGCCCCAGCATTTT
TRBV5-1	TRBD1	-	TRBJ2-7	CASSLAGQGTDEQYF	TGCGCCAGCAGCTTGGCGGGACAGGGTACCGACGAGCAGTACTTC
TRBV11-3	TRBD1	-	TRBJ1-2	CASSRTGEDGYTF	TGTGCCAGCAGCCGGACAGGGGAGGATGGCTACACCTTC
TRBV5-5	TRBD2	-	TRBJ2-1	CASSTQGLAGVNEQFF	TGTGCCAGCAGCACCCAGGGACTAGCGGGCGTCAATGAGCAGTTCTTC
TRBV5-1	-	-	TRBJ1-6	CASSLDPWSSYNSPLHF	TGCGCCAGCAGCTTGGATCCCTGGAGCTCCTATAATTCACCCCTCCACTTT